A single sample gave rise to the 8 T cell receptor beta chains below, sequenced in a study of CD8+ T cells in alopecia areata (dated by TCRdb to the late 2010s). Interpreted using the paper, the time point label stands for: baseline before oral tofacitinib. The library was built by means of the immunoSEQ multiplex PCR assay. RNA was extracted from all samples and reverse transcribed into cDNA as template for TCR sequencing. In its TCRdb copy, this immuneACCESS table keeps in-frame sequences only and misses some clones. Where compared with another copy, unresolved V genes explain less than half of these, and the others have no known cause. The sample table holds 150,000 to 200,000 clones, of which about 72% were seen once. Jointly, the top ten make up approximately 10% of the sample. The material sequenced was CD8+ T cells sorted from blood, taken at week 0. The receptors here all came from a human donor with alopecia areata.

The chain links TRBV7-9 to TRBJ2-7, with D maybe TRBD2 (5 bases). Trimming took off 4 bases at V and 6 bases at J, with 13 bases between the two ends. CDR3 length: 13 residues. From germline, CDR1 is SEHNR and CDR2 FQNEAQ (reference sequence). CDR3 coding DNA: TGTGCCAGCAGCTCGTCGGACTGGGGCGAGCAGTACTTC. Its translation: CASSSSDWGEQYF.

This clone was detected only a few times. This chain joins TRBV29-1 and TRBJ1-4; D gene ambiguous. V was trimmed by 7 bases and J by 8 bases, leaving 8 bases between them. The CDR3 runs 10 residues. Germline CDR1 SQVTM, CDR2 ANQGSEA. In DNA, the CDR3 is TGCAGCGGCCTCTGGGAAAAACTGTTTTTT. Translated: CSGLWEKLFF.

This sequence joins TRBV15 and TRBJ2-5; 7 bases fit TRBD1. The CDR3 has 16 amino acids. V dropped 0 bases and J dropped 5; count of bases not matched to a gene: 9. Germline-derived CDR1 and CDR2 are LNHNV and YYDKDF (reference sequence). The CDR3 region has the DNA TGTGCCACCAGCAGAGACTACCGTGACAGGGTGGAGACCCAGTACTTC. Translated, it gives CATSRDYRDRVETQYF.

The chain joins TRBV10-3 to TRBJ2-1; the match to TRBD2 covers 7 bases. Germline CDR1 ENHRY, CDR2 SYGVKD. V gave up 6 bases and J gave up 5 bases; unmatched junction bases: 10. There are 15 residues in the CDR3. DNA of the CDR3: TGTGCCATCAGGGGTGAGGCTAGCGGAGACAATGAGCAGTTCTTC. Encoded protein: CAIRGEASGDNEQFF.

The CDR3 here is CASTPTSGGTADTQYF. The DNA of the CDR3 is TGTGCCAGCACCCCGACTAGCGGGGGGACAGCAGATACGCAGTATTTT. V is TRBV7-9 and J is TRBJ2-3; TRBD2 matches 13 bases. The CDR3 length is 16 residues. With 7 bases clipped from V and 4 bases from J, the junction kept 8 bases outside the gene matches. Germline assignment: CDR1 SEHNR and CDR2 FQNEAQ (reference sequence).

This clone occurred a few times. This chain uses TRBV10-2 with TRBJ2-7, with 7 bases identical to TRBD1. The CDR3 consists of 13 residues. V dropped 3 bases and J dropped 5; count of bases not matched to a gene: 4. Germline values: CDR1 WSHSY, CDR2 SAAADI. CDR3 DNA sequence: TGCGCCAGCAGTGACGACAGGGCCCACGAGCAGTACTTC. Translation gives CASSDDRAHEQYF.

The rearrangement links TRBV7-9 to TRBJ2-3, with TRBD2 identical over 8 bases. J lost 2 bases, V lost 5 bases, and 6 bases had no gene match. This CDR3 has 15 amino acids. CDR1 is SEHNR and CDR2 is FQNEAQ in the germline V gene (reference sequence). CDR3 sequence: CASSPGLETTDTQYF. CDR3 DNA: TGTGCCAGCAGCCCGGGACTAGAGACCACAGATACGCAGTATTTT.

This clone occurred a few times. V is TRBV12-5 and J is TRBJ2-7; 11 nucleotides agree with TRBD1. The CDR3 consists of 14 residues. Germline trimming cut 6 bases from V and 5 bases from J; bases unmatched to any gene: 6. CDR1 and CDR2 (germline): LGHNT, FRNRAP. The CDR3 nucleotides are TGTGCTAGTGGCAAGGACAGGGGGCGCGACGAGCAGTACTTC. Protein: CASGKDRGRDEQYF.